What follows are 27 T cell receptor beta chains derived from one specimen sequenced in a study of regulatory T cells in long-lasting Graves disease. Arm-PCR of CDR3 regions and iRepertoire HTBI primers were used to build TCR beta libraries. TCRdb re-called the multiplex PCR reads with MiXCR, one entry per CDR3 protein. The sample gives 380,000 or so distinct CDR3 sequences, around 15% of which show up once; 20% is in the top ten. Specified time point: newly diagnosed GD, antithyroid drugs for less than 3 months. PBMC-derived RNA was used for the TCR library. Separately, the same data were catalogued under a study of T cells in Graves' hyperthyroidism and ophthalmopathy.

The sample was peripheral blood mononuclear cells (PBMCs), taken at new diagnosis, from a patient treated with antithyroid drugs. The source is a woman aged 18-29 years with Graves disease.

This clonotype was picked up a small number of times. A read error may be the cause here, since a much bigger clone is one base away. This chain uses TRBV5-1 with TRBJ1-2; 8 bases are shared with TRBD1. The CDR3 length is 15 residues. The trim removed 4 bases at V and 5 bases at J, leaving 10 bases unmatched. CDR1 SGHRS and CDR2 YFSETQ come from the germline V gene. The CDR3 protein is CASSLQDRGQYGYTF. The DNA of the CDR3 is TGCGCCAGCAGCCTCCAAGACAGGGGACAATATGGCTACACCTTC.

The CDR3 loop reads CASSLGTGMSSDTDTQYF. CDR3 coding DNA: TGTGCCAGCAGCTTAGGGACAGGGATGAGCTCGGACACAGATACGCAGTATTTT. This chain uses TRBV7-9 with TRBJ2-3; 8 nucleotides match TRBD1. Per the germline V gene, CDR1 is SEHNR and CDR2 is FQNEAQ (reference sequence). V lost 1 base, J lost 2 bases, and 11 bases stayed unmatched. The CDR3 contains 18 residues.

This clonotype has at least ten counts. This chain links TRBV7-9 with TRBJ2-5; D remains unclear. Trimming pared 6 bases from V and 3 bases from J, leaving 17 bases between. The CDR3 loop spans 15 amino acids. Germline loops: CDR1 SEHNR, CDR2 FQNEAQ (reference sequence). The CDR3 sequence is CASRPRSLTKETQYF. The DNA for the CDR3 is TGTGCCAGCAGACCAAGGAGTCTAACAAAAGAGACCCAGTACTTC.

J is TRBJ2-7 and V is TRBV6-1; either TRBD1 or TRBD2 may supply D (5 bases each). Trimming pared 5 bases from V and 2 bases from J, leaving 16 bases between. Germline V gene lookup returns CDR1 MNHNS and CDR2 SASEGT. This CDR3 is built from 15 residues. The CDR3 DNA sequence: TGTGCCAGCAGTTCCCGTGGGGGTAAACCCTACGAGCAGTACTTC. This translates into CASSSRGGKPYEQYF.

This clonotype has just a few counts. This rearrangement joins TRBV3-1 to TRBJ2-3; TRBD2 agrees at 8 bases. This CDR3 has 15 amino acids. Germline V gene data show CDR1 as LGHDT and CDR2 as YNNKEL (reference sequence). Trimming at V came to 1 base and at J to 1 base, leaving 1 base not matched to a gene. The CDR3 region is CASSQGSGGTDTQYF. The CDR3 DNA sequence: TGTGCCAGCAGCCAAGGTAGCGGGGGCACAGATACGCAGTATTTT.

The chain couples TRBV6-2 or TRBV6-3 to TRBJ2-5; 13 nucleotides align to TRBD2. V was clipped by 5 bases and J by 4 bases; unmatched bases: 10. Germline V gene sequence: CDR1 MNHEY, CDR2 SVGEGT. The CDR3 extends over 17 amino acids. DNA of the CDR3: TGTGCCAGCAGTGCGGGACTAGCGGGGCTGACGGGAGAGACCCAGTACTTC. Encoded protein: CASSAGLAGLTGETQYF.

This clonotype was seen at least ten times. The chain combines TRBV3-1 with TRBJ2-7; tentative D call: TRBD1 (6 bases). The CDR3 has 14 residues. The germline V and J ends were trimmed by 1 base and 0 bases, with 7 bases remaining between them. The germline V gene encodes CDR1 LGHDT and CDR2 YNNKEL (reference sequence). Written as DNA, the CDR3 is TGTGCCAGCAGCCAAGGGACAGTCTCCTACGAGCAGTACTTC. Residues: CASSQGTVSYEQYF.

This clonotype appeared many times. The chain employs TRBV6-1 and TRBJ2-3; 16 bases are shared with TRBD2. CDR1 MNHNS and CDR2 SASEGT come from the germline V gene. CDR3 length: 16 residues. With V trimmed by 0 bases and J by 6 bases, 0 bases remained unmatched. The CDR3 nucleotides read TGTGCCAGCAGTGAAGCGGGACTAGCGGGAGGGGATACGCAGTATTTT. Amino acid sequence: CASSEAGLAGGDTQYF.

This clonotype was observed at least ten times. The CDR3 sequence is CASSDDKKRGASYNEQFF. CDR3 DNA sequence: TGTGCCAGCAGCGATGATAAAAAGCGGGGGGCGTCCTACAATGAGCAGTTCTTC. The chain is built from TRBV2 and TRBJ2-1; 9 bases match TRBD2. Germline CDR1 and CDR2: SNHLY and FYNNEI. V lost 6 bases to trimming and J lost 1 base; unmatched junction nucleotides: 13. The CDR3 loop spans 18 amino acids.

The rearrangement links TRBV5-4 to TRBJ2-2; D is unresolved. The CDR3 spans 12 residues. With 5 bases removed from V and 6 bases from J, the gap between germline ends came to 8 bases. Looked up from germline, CDR1 is SGHNT and CDR2 is YYREEE (reference sequence). The CDR3 bases are TGTGCCAGCAGGCCCGCGGCCGGGGAGCTGTTTTTT. This gives the protein CASRPAAGELFF.

This clonotype occurred many times. J is TRBJ2-3 and V is TRBV3-1, with 8 bases matching TRBD2. The CDR3 runs to 16 residues. The trim removed 0 bases at V and 2 bases at J, leaving 4 bases unmatched. The germline V gene has CDR1 LGHDT and CDR2 YNNKEL (reference sequence). CDR3 coding DNA: TGTGCCAGCAGCCAAGATCGGCGGGGGGTCACAGATACGCAGTATTTT. Its translation: CASSQDRRGVTDTQYF.

A few counts support this clonotype. The rearrangement joins TRBV5-1 to TRBJ2-7, with 16 bases aligning to TRBD2. V shed 4 bases and J 0 bases; nucleotides not matched to a gene: 7. The CDR3 covers 18 residues. Germline V gives CDR1 SGHRS, CDR2 YFSETQ. The CDR3 DNA sequence: TGCGCCAGCAGCAGCCAAGGGACTAGCGGGAGGGTCTCCTACGAGCAGTACTTC. Amino acid sequence: CASSSQGTSGRVSYEQYF.

Of note for this clonotype: A read error may explain this, as a much larger clone is one base away. The chain couples TRBV6-1 to TRBJ2-1, with D possibly matching TRBD1 (6 bases). CDR1 is MNHNS and CDR2 is SASEGT in the germline V gene. The CDR3 consists of 13 residues. V lost 10 bases and J 3 bases, leaving 13 bases between the germline ends. CDR3 region: CATRQESYNEQFF. DNA for the CDR3: TGTGCCACCCGACAGGAGAGCTACAATGAGCAGTTCTTC.

The chain has TRBV7-9 and TRBJ2-1; TRBD2 agrees at 14 bases. Trimming took 5 bases from V and 9 from J; bases not matched to a gene: 6. Germline CDR1 reads SEHNR; CDR2 reads FQNEAQ (reference sequence). The length of the CDR3 is 15 residues. CDR3 loop: CASSAGTSGRGEQFF. The CDR3 nucleotides read TGTGCCAGCAGCGCCGGGACTAGCGGGAGAGGTGAGCAGTTCTTC.

This clonotype has a count of ten or more. The gene calls are TRBV20-1 and TRBJ2-5; TRBD1 matches 7 bases. With V trimmed by 3 bases and J by 5 bases, 12 bases remained unmatched. CDR1 and CDR2 from the germline V gene are DFQATT and SNEGSKA (reference sequence). CDR3 length: 15 amino acids. The CDR3 DNA follows: TGCAGTGCTAGGGTTACAGGGGCGGGCCCGGAGACCCAGTACTTC. Its protein is CSARVTGAGPETQYF.

This clonotype has a single count. V and J are TRBV3-1 and TRBJ2-1, with 9 bases fitting TRBD2. Trimming removed 1 base from V and 6 bases from J; junction bases left unmatched: 10. From germline, CDR1 is LGHDT and CDR2 YNNKEL (reference sequence). The CDR3 runs 17 residues. DNA of the CDR3: TGTGCCAGCAGCCAAGGCGGCCTAGCGGGGCCGCTCAATGAGCAGTTCTTC. Translating it yields CASSQGGLAGPLNEQFF.

In this sample, this clonotype turned up many times. The chain uses TRBV28 and TRBJ2-7, with D uncertain. The V and J ends lost 1 base and 5 bases respectively, with 3 bases between them. Germline CDR1 reads MDHEN; CDR2 reads SYDVKM. The CDR3 runs to 11 residues. CDR3 loop: CASSLYDEQYF. The DNA of the CDR3 is TGTGCCAGCAGTTTATACGACGAGCAGTACTTC.

The chain has TRBV12-3 or TRBV12-4 and TRBJ2-5; the D gene is possibly TRBD1 (6 bases). This CDR3 comprises 18 residues. Trimming removed 3 bases at V and 9 bases at J, with 29 bases between. The CDR3 DNA is TGTGCCAGCAGTTTGGGGGCGACCGGGACCCTAGCATCGAGGGCCCAGTACTTC. The encoded protein is CASSLGATGTLASRAQYF.

A note on this clonotype: This may arise from a read error, as a much more abundant clone is one base away. J is TRBJ2-1 and V is TRBV2; 10 bases fit TRBD2. The junction had 8 bases not matched to a gene; V was cut back by 6 bases and J by 9 bases. The CDR3 is 14 amino acids. Germline CDR1 SNHLY, CDR2 FYNNEI. CDR3 residues: CASRALAGVGEQFF. The CDR3 DNA reads TGTGCCAGCAGGGCCCTAGCGGGAGTGGGTGAGCAGTTCTTC.

The table lists this clonotype with many counts. The CDR3 DNA follows: TGTGCCACCAAAAGACAGGGAGGAAATCAGCCCCAGCATTTT. Protein sequence: CATKRQGGNQPQHF. The chain employs TRBV28 and TRBJ1-5; 7 bases are shared with TRBD1. The CDR3 runs 14 residues. CDR1 is MDHEN, CDR2 SYDVKM, per germline. Losses at the gene ends were 10 bases for V and 4 bases for J; bases not matched to a gene: 10.

The sample holds a few counts of this clonotype. The chain employs TRBV5-5 and TRBJ1-6; D is undetermined. V was clipped by 3 bases and J by 8 bases, with 9 bases between them. The length of the CDR3 is 13 residues. Germline V gives CDR1 SGHKS, CDR2 YYEKEE (reference sequence). The CDR3: CASSYVRDSPLHF. CDR3 nucleotides: TGTGCCAGCAGCTACGTTAGAGATTCACCCCTCCACTTT.

There are a few counts of this clonotype. J is TRBJ1-2 and V is TRBV2; 10 positions match TRBD1. The CDR3 consists of 16 residues. V lost 2 bases to trimming and J lost 2 bases; unmatched junction nucleotides: 5. CDR1 is SNHLY, CDR2 FYNNEI, per germline. The CDR3, as DNA: TGTGCCAGCAGTGAATGGGGGACAGGGGAAAACTATGGCTACACCTTC. This sequence encodes CASSEWGTGENYGYTF.

This chain connects TRBV7-8 to TRBJ2-1; D gene unclear. Germline CDR1 reads SGHVS; CDR2 reads FQNEAQ. Trimming stripped 1 base from V and 10 bases from J, with 17 bases between. The CDR3 covers 15 residues. CDR3 in DNA: TGTGCCAGCAGCTTAGAAACCCTACGAGCGTGGGAGCAGTTCTTC. Residues: CASSLETLRAWEQFF.

At least ten counts were recorded for this clonotype. The junction does not match germline at one end; this may be a read error. J is TRBJ2-7 and V is TRBV5-1; TRBD2 matches 7 bases. This CDR3 region has 13 residues. Germline lookup yields CDR1 SGHRS and CDR2 YFSETQ. CDR3 DNA: TGTGCCAGCAGCTTGGACCCAGCGGGGGAGCAGTACTTC. It yields the protein CASSLDPAGEQYF.

This clonotype was seen at least ten times. The chain uses TRBV12-3 or TRBV12-4 and TRBJ2-7; no clear D gene. Trimming shortened V by 2 bases and J by 3 bases, and 11 bases separated the two germline ends. The CDR3 contains 14 residues. CDR3 protein: CASSLRQMNYEQYF. CDR3 in DNA: TGTGCCAGCAGTTTAAGGCAGATGAACTACGAGCAGTACTTC.

There are many counts of this clonotype. The chain combines TRBV12-3 or TRBV12-4 with TRBJ1-5; D call uncertain. CDR3 length: 16 amino acids. V was cut by 5 bases and J by 2 bases, with 16 bases left in between. The CDR3 DNA reads TGTGCCAGCAGTCCCGGAACCGCCCGGGGCAATCAGCCCCAGCATTTT. It is translated as CASSPGTARGNQPQHF.

Of note for this clonotype: Being one base from a much bigger clone, this may be a read error. This sequence joins TRBV30 and TRBJ1-2; no clear D. This CDR3 is 14 amino acids long. CDR1 is GTSNPN and CDR2 is SVGIG in the germline V gene (reference sequence). In DNA form, the CDR3 reads TGTGCCTGGAGACGGGCTACGGGATTTGGCGGCTACGCCTTC. Residues: CAWRRATGFGGYAF.